The 4 T cell receptor beta chains listed next were all sequenced from one sample in a study of cytomegalovirus exposure and HLA in healthy donors. The PCR used 60 Vbeta and 13 Jbeta primers. Sequencing used immunoSEQ multiplex PCR; TCRdb keeps in-frame clones, though not all of them. Of 250,000 to 350,000 clones in the sample, just over 85% were seen once. Sequencing used PBMCs. The receptors derive from a man aged 35 to 55 in good health and CMV-seropositive.

The gene calls are TRBV5-4 and TRBJ1-2, with D perhaps TRBD1 (5 bases). Germline V lookup: CDR1 SGHNT, CDR2 YYREEE (reference sequence). Trimming cost V 0 bases and J 7 bases, with 16 bases left between them. The CDR3 is 15 residues long. CDR3 in amino acids: CASSLALGGRGGYTF. CDR3 sequence (DNA): TGTGCCAGCAGCTTGGCCTTAGGCGGGAGGGGTGGCTACACCTTC.

The J gene is TRBJ2-3, the V gene TRBV10-2; TRBD2 agrees at 8 bases. The CDR3 has 13 residues. Unmatched junction bases numbered 4, after V lost 1 base and J lost 10 bases. The germline V gene has CDR1 WSHSY and CDR2 SAAADI. The CDR3 sequence is CASSELTGGSQYF. CDR3 coding DNA: TGCGCCAGCAGTGAGTTGACGGGAGGGTCGCAGTATTTT.

The chain employs TRBV4-2 and TRBJ1-2; a possible D gene is TRBD1 (5 bases). Germline assignment: CDR1 LGHNA and CDR2 YNFKEQ. The V gene lost 0 bases and the J gene lost 4 bases, with 12 bases spanning the gap. There are 15 residues in the CDR3. The CDR3 region is CASSQEGTGPYGYTF. The CDR3 DNA is TGTGCCAGCAGCCAAGAAGGAACAGGACCCTATGGCTACACCTTC.

The chain combines TRBV19 with TRBJ1-1, with D possibly TRBD1 on 5 matching bases. Trimming left V 3 bases short and J 1 base short, with 9 bases between. The CDR3 is 14 residues long. Germline V gives CDR1 LNHDA, CDR2 SQIVND (reference sequence). CDR3 nucleotides: TGTGCCAGTAGTATTTTTCAGGGGAACACTGAAGCTTTCTTT. It yields the protein CASSIFQGNTEAFF.